The entry that follows covers one TCR beta chain sequence. This specimen comes from a study of control samples from healthy donors and cancer patients. Method: immunoSEQ multiplex PCR; TCRdb's copy keeps in-frame clones and lacks some. The table has some 78,000 clones, roughly 91% seen once. CDR3 length: 16 residues. With 0 bases removed from V and 1 base from J, the gap between germline ends came to 12 bases. The germline gives CDR1 ENHRY, CDR2 SYGVKD. The sequenced sample was blood. The origin of this receptor is an older woman in good health. V is TRBV10-3 and J is TRBJ1-1; tentatively, D is TRBD1 (6 bases). The CDR3 DNA is TGTGCCATCAGTGAGTCCATGGGGGGCGGGAACACTGAAGCTTTCTTT. Encoded protein: CAISESMGGGNTEAFF.